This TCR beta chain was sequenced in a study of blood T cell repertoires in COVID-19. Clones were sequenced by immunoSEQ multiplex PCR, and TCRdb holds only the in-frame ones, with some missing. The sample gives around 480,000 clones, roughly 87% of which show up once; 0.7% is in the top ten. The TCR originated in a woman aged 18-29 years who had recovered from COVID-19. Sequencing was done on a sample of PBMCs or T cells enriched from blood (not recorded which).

CDR3: CASSQDRPGVRELFF. The CDR3 DNA sequence: TGTGCCAGCAGCCAAGATCGACCGGGGGTGCGGGAGCTGTTTTTT. The chain has TRBV3-1 (or the pseudogene TRBV3-2) and TRBJ2-2, with D possibly being TRBD2 (6 bases). This CDR3 spans 15 amino acids. Looked up from germline, CDR1 is LGHDT and CDR2 is YNNKEL (reference sequence). Trimming stripped 0 bases from V and 9 bases from J, with 14 bases between.